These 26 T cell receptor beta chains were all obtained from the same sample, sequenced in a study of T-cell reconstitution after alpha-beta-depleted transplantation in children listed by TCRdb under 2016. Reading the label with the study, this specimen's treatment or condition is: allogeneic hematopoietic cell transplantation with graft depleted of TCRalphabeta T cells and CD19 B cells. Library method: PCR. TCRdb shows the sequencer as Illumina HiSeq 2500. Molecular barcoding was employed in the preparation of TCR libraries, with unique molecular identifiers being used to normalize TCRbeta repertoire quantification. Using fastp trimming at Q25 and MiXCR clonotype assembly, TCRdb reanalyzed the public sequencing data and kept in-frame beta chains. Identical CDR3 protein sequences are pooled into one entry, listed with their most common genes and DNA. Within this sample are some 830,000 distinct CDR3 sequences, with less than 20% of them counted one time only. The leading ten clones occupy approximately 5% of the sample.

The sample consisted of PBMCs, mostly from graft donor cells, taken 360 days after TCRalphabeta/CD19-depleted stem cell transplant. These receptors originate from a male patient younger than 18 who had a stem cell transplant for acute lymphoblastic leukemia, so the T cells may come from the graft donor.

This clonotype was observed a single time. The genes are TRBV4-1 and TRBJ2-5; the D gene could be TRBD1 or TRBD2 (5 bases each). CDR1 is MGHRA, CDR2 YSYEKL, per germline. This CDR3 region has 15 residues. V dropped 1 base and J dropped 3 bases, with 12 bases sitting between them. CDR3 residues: CASSQVTLGEETQYF. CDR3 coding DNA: TGCGCCAGCAGCCAAGTCACCCTGGGGGAAGAGACCCAGTACTTC.

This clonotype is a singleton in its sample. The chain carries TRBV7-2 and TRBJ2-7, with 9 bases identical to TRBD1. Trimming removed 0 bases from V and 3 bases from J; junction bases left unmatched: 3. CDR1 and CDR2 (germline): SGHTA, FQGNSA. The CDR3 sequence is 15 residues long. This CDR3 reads CASSLAQGAFYEQYF. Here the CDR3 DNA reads TGTGCCAGCAGCTTAGCACAGGGGGCTTTCTACGAGCAGTACTTC.

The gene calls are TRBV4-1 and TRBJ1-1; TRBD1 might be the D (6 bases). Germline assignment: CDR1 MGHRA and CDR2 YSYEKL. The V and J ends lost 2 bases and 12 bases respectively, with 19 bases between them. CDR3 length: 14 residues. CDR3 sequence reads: CASSQHTGKVPPFF. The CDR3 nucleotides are TGCGCCAGCAGCCAACACACAGGGAAAGTCCCCCCTTTCTTT.

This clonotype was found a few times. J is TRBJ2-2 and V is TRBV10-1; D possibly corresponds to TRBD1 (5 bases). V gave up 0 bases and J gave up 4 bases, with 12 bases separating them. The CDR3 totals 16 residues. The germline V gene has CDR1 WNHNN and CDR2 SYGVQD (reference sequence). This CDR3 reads CASSESTSRVTGELFF. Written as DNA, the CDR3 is TGCGCCAGCAGTGAGTCGACTTCCAGGGTCACCGGGGAGCTGTTTTTT.

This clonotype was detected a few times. For the CDR3, the DNA is TGTGCCAGCAGCCCGACCTCACAGGGCCGGACTGAAGCTTTCTTT. Translating gives CASSPTSQGRTEAFF. The chain is built from TRBV7-8 and TRBJ1-1; possible D gene TRBD1, 6 bases. V was shortened by 5 bases and J by 5 bases, with 18 bases between the two germline ends. This CDR3 has 15 amino acids. Germline V gives CDR1 SGHVS, CDR2 FQNEAQ.

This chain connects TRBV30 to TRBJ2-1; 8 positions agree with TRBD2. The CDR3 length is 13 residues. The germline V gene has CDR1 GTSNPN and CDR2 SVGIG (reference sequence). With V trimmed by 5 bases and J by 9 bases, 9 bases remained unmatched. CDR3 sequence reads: CAWEAGGGVEQFF. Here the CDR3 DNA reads TGTGCCTGGGAGGCGGGAGGTGGAGTTGAGCAGTTCTTC.

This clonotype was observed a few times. The CDR3 sequence: CSARKGSSSYEQYF. The DNA of the CDR3 is TGCAGTGCGAGAAAGGGGTCAAGCTCCTACGAGCAGTACTTC. This rearrangement joins TRBV20-1 to TRBJ2-7; the D gene is possibly TRBD1 (5 bases). The V end lost 6 bases, the J end lost 0 bases, and 15 bases lay between the germline ends. The CDR3 contains 14 residues. Germline V lookup: CDR1 DFQATT, CDR2 SNEGSKA (reference sequence).

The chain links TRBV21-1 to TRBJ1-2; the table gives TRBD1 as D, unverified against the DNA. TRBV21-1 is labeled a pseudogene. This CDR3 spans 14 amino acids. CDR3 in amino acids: CASSKSRTGDGYTF. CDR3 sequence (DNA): TGTGCCAGCAGCAAAAGCCGGACAGGGGATGGCTACACCTTC.

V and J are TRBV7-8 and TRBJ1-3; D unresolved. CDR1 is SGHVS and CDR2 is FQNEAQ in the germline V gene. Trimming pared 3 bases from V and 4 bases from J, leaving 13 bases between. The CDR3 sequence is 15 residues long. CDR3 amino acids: CASSFLGNVGNTIYF. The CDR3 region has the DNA TGTGCCAGCAGCTTCCTGGGGAATGTAGGAAACACCATATATTTT.

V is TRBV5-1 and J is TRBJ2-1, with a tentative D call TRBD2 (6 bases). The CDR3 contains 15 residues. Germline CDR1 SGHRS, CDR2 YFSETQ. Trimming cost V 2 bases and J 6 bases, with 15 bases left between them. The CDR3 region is CASSFPDRLVNEQFF. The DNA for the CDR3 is TGCGCCAGCAGCTTTCCTGACCGACTAGTCAATGAGCAGTTCTTC.

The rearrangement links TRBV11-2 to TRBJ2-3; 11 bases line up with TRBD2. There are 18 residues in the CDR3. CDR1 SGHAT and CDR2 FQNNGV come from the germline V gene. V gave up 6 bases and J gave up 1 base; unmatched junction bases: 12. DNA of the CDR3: TGTGCCAGCAGAGCTAGCGGGAGGTTACGTCAGGGCACAGATACGCAGTATTTT. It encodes CASRASGRLRQGTDTQYF.

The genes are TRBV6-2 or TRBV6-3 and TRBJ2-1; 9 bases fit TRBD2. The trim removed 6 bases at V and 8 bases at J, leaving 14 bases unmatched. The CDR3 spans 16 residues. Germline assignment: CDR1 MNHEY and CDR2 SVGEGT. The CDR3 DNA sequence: TGTGCCAGCAGCCCCGAAGCGGGAGGACTTTCATATGAGCAGTTCTTC. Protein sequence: CASSPEAGGLSYEQFF.

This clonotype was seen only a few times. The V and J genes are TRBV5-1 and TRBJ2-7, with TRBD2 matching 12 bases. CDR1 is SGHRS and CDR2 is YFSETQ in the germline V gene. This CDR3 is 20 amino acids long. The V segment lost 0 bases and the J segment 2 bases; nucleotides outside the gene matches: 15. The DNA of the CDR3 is TGCGCCAGCAGCTTGGTGGACAGGGGCCCGACTAGCGGGAGAACCTACGAGCAGTACTTC. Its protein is CASSLVDRGPTSGRTYEQYF.

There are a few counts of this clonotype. The CDR3 region has the DNA TGTGCCAGCAGTTCCACACTAGCGGCCTCCTACAATGAGCAGTTCTTC. Translated: CASSSTLAASYNEQFF. The chain links TRBV6-5 to TRBJ2-1; 8 nucleotides match TRBD2. This CDR3 comprises 16 residues. Germline V gene sequence: CDR1 MNHEY, CDR2 SVGAGI. The V segment lost 4 bases and the J segment 0 bases; nucleotides outside the gene matches: 5.

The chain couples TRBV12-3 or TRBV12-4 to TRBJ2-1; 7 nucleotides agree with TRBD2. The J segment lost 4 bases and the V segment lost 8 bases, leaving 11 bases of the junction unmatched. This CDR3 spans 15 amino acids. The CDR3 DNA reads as TGTGCCAGCCGTCGTAGGTCTAGCGGTTACAATGAGCAGTTCTTC. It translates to CASRRRSSGYNEQFF.

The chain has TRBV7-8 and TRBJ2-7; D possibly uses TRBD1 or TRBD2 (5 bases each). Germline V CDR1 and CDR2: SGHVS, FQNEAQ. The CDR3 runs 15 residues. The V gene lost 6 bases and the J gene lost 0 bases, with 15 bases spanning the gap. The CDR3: CASSSSRVSSYEQYF. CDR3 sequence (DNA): TGTGCCAGCAGTTCTAGCAGGGTGAGCTCCTACGAGCAGTACTTC.

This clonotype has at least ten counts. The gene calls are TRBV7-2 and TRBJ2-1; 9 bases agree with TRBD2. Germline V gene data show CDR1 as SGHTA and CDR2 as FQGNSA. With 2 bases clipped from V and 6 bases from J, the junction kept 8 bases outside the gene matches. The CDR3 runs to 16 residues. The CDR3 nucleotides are TGTGCCAGCAGCTTAATTCATCGCGGGAGGGCCAATGAGCAGTTCTTC. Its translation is CASSLIHRGRANEQFF.

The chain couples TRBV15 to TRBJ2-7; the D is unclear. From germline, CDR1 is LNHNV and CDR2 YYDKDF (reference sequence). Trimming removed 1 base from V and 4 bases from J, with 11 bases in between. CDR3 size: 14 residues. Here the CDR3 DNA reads TGTGCCACCAGCAGAGGGGGTCCGGGTTACGAGCAGTACTTC. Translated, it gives CATSRGGPGYEQYF.

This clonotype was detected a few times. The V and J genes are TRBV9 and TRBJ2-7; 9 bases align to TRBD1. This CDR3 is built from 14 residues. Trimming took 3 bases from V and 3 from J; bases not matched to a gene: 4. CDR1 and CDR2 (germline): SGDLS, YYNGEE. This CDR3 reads CASSAGTGHYEQYF. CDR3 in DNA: TGTGCCAGCAGCGCTGGGACAGGGCACTACGAGCAGTACTTC.

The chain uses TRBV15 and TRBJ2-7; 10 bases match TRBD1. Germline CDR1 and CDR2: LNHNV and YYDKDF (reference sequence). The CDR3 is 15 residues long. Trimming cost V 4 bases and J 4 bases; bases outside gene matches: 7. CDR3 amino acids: CATSTQGQGVYEQYF. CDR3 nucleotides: TGTGCCACCAGCACCCAAGGACAGGGGGTATACGAGCAGTACTTC.

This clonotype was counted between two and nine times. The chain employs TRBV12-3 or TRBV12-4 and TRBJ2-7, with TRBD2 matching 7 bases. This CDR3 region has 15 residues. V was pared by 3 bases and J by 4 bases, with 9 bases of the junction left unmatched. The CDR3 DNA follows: TGTGCCAGCAGTTTTTATGGCGGGAGAAGTTACGAGCAGTACTTC. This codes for CASSFYGGRSYEQYF.

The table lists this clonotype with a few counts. The CDR3 loop reads CASSSRDLRLGNEKLFF. The CDR3 DNA follows: TGTGCCAGCAGCTCCCGGGACCTACGACTCGGGAATGAAAAACTGTTTTTT. The gene calls are TRBV7-9 and TRBJ1-4, with D possibly matching TRBD1 (5 bases). The CDR3 spans 17 residues. Trimming pared 4 bases from V and 5 bases from J, leaving 20 bases between. Germline loops: CDR1 SEHNR, CDR2 FQNEAQ (reference sequence).

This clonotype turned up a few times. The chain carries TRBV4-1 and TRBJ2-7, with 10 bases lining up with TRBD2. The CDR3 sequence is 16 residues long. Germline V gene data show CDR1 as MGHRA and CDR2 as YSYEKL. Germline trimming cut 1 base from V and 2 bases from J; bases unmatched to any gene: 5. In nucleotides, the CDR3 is TGCGCCAGCAGCCAAGGGTCTCTAGCGGGAGCCTACGAGCAGTACTTC. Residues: CASSQGSLAGAYEQYF.

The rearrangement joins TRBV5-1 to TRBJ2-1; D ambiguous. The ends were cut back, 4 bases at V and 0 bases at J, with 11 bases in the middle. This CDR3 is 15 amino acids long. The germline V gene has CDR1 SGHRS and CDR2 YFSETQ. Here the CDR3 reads CASSITVSSYNEQFF. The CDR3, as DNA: TGCGCCAGCAGCATTACAGTGAGCTCCTACAATGAGCAGTTCTTC.

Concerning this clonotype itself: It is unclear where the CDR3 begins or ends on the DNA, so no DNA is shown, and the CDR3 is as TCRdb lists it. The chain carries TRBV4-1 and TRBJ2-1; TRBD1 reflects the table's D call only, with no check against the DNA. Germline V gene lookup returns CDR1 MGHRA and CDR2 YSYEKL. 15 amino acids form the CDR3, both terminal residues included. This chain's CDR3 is CASSQFFGTRDEQFF.

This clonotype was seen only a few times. The CDR3: CSAFAQGREQFF. The CDR3 DNA sequence: TGCAGTGCTTTCGCACAGGGGCGGGAGCAGTTCTTC. V gene TRBV20-1 combines with J gene TRBJ2-1; 7 nucleotides line up with TRBD1. The V gene end was trimmed by 5 bases and the J gene end by 10 bases; junction bases not matched to a gene: 8. The CDR3 spans 12 residues. Germline V gives CDR1 DFQATT, CDR2 SNEGSKA (reference sequence).